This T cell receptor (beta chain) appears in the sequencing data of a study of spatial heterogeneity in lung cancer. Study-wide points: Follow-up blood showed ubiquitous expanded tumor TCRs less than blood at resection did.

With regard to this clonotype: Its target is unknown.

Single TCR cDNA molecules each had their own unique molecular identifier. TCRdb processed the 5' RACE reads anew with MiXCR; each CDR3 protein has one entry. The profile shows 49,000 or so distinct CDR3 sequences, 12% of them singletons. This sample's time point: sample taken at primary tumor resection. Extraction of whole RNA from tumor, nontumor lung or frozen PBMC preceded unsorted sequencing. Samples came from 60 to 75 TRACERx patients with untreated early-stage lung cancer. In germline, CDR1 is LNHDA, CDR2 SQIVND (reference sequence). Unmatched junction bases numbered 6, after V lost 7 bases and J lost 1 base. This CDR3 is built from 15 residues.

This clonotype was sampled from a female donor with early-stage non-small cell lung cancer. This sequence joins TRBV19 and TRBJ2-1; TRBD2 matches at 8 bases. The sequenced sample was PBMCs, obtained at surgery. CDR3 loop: CASTRSGTSYNEQFF. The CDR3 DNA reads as TGTGCCAGTACCCGTAGCGGGACGTCCTACAATGAGCAGTTCTTC.